This T cell receptor beta chain was sequenced for a study of blood T cells in healthy people across ages. General study points: Among T cells, TCR beta diversity per million cells dropped roughly linearly as age rose.

Each donor supplied roughly 9.2 milliliters of peripheral blood. A J-beta primer mix and a sample-barcoded 5' primer were used in a second PCR of about 7 to 12 cycles. Each CDR3 protein gets one entry after TCRdb re-called the 5' RACE reads with MiXCR. The data show 2 million or so distinct CDR3 sequences, with just under 50% seen just once and about 2.1% held by the top ten. This CDR3 is built from 13 residues. Looked up from germline, CDR1 is SGHTA and CDR2 is FQGTGA. V lost 8 bases and J lost 2, with 12 bases in between. This clonotype was picked up a small number of times. Its matching antigen is unknown.

This sequence was found in a woman aged 40 to 49 in good health. Sequencing was done on a sample of blood. V gene TRBV7-3 combines with J gene TRBJ2-5; no firm D call. CDR3 nucleotide sequence: TGTGCCAGCTCGGACGGGCTACAAGAGACCCAGTACTTC. Its translation: CASSDGLQETQYF.